Listed here are 4 T cell receptor beta chains from one sample, sequenced in a study of spatial heterogeneity in lung cancer. TCRdb re-called the 5' RACE reads through MiXCR, storing one row per CDR3 protein. The repertoire holds approximately 82,000 distinct CDR3 sequences, over 9.5% seen once, with around 4.3% in the top ten. Time point described: sample taken at primary tumor resection. Without sorting, whole RNA was sequenced from tumor, nontumor lung or frozen PBMC. The sequencing used PBMCs, collected at surgery. The receptors stem from a male donor with early-stage non-small cell lung cancer.

V and J are TRBV13 and TRBJ1-1; D not resolved. The CDR3 is 14 amino acids. Trimming removed 5 bases from V and 7 bases from J, with 17 bases in between. Germline CDR1 reads PRHDT; CDR2 reads FYEKMQ (reference sequence). CDR3 in DNA: TGTGCCAGCAGCCCCTGGACGAACGTACGTGAAGCTTTCTTT. Translation gives CASSPWTNVREAFF.

This clonotype was observed many times. This chain joins TRBV24-1 and TRBJ2-1, with D uncertain. From germline, CDR1 is KGHDR and CDR2 SFDVKD. V was clipped by 5 bases and J by 0 bases, with 7 bases between them. CDR3 length: 14 amino acids. The CDR3: CATSGARSYNEQFF. The CDR3 DNA reads TGTGCCACCAGTGGGGCACGCTCCTACAATGAGCAGTTCTTC.

This clonotype occurred once. The chain uses TRBV25-1 and TRBJ2-2; perhaps TRBD1 as D (6 bases). V was pared by 5 bases and J by 7 bases, with 17 bases between. The CDR3 loop spans 15 amino acids. Looked up from germline, CDR1 is MGHDK and CDR2 is SYGVNS. The CDR3 DNA sequence: TGTGCCAGCAGTTCCATCCGGGACAAAGACGGGGAGCTGTTTTTT. It codes for CASSSIRDKDGELFF.

This clonotype was seen only a few times. The chain joins TRBV7-2 to TRBJ2-3, with 7 bases aligning to TRBD1. The J segment lost 2 bases and the V segment lost 5 bases, leaving 10 bases of the junction unmatched. This CDR3 comprises 16 residues. Germline V gene sequence: CDR1 SGHTA, CDR2 FQGNSA. Here the CDR3 reads CASSTRQGDFTDTQYF. The CDR3 coding sequence is TGTGCCAGCAGCACCCGACAGGGCGACTTCACAGATACGCAGTATTTT.